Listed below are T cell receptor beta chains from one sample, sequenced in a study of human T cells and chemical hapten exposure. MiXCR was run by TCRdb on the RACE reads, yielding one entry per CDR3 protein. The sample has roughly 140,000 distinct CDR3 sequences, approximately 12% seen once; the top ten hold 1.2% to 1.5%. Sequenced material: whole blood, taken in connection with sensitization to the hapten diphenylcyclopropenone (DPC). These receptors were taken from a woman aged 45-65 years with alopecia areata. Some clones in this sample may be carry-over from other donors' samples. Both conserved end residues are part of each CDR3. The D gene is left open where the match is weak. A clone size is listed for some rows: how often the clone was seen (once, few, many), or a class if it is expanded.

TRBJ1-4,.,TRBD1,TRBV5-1,CASSFGTEMFF,TGCGCCAGCAGCTTCGGGACAGAGATGTTTTTT
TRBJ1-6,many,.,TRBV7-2,CASSVRQSGEGMPLHF,TGTGCCAGCAGCGTACGACAGAGTGGAGAGGGAATGCCCCTCCACTTT
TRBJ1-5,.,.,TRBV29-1,CSVTTDYSNQPQHF,TGCAGCGTCACTACGGACTATAGCAATCAGCCCCAGCATTTT
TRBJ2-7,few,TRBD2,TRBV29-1,CSVRTAGRDSISGRASGQYF,TGCAGCGTTCGGACGGCCGGGAGGGATTCGATTAGCGGGAGGGCCTCCGGGCAGTACTTC
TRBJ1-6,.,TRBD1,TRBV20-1,CSPGDGDRGHNSPLHF,TGCAGCCCCGGTGACGGGGACAGGGGCCATAATTCACCCCTCCACTTT
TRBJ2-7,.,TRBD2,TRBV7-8,CASSFNYGSGGEQYF,TGTGCCAGCAGCTTTAATTATGGTAGCGGGGGCGAGCAGTACTTC
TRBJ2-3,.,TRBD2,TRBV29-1,CSVTPIASGIWADTQYF,TGCAGCGTCACGCCCATTGCTAGCGGGATATGGGCAGATACGCAGTATTTT
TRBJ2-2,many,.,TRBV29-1,CSVISGLTGELFF,TGCAGCGTCATATCGGGACTCACCGGGGAGCTGTTTTTT
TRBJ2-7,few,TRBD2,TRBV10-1,CASSERLAGPAEQYF,TGCGCCAGCAGTGAGCGGCTAGCGGGGCCGGCCGAGCAGTACTTC
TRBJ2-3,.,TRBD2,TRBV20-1,CSATQLAGGTDTQYF,TGCAGTGCTACCCAACTAGCGGGAGGCACAGATACGCAGTATTTT
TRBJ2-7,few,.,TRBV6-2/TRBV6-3,CASSYHSYEQYF,TGTGCCAGCAGTTACCATTCCTACGAGCAGTACTTC
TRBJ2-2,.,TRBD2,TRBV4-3,CASSQGLAGVGELFF,TGCGCCAGCAGCCAAGGACTAGCGGGAGTCGGGGAGCTGTTTTTT
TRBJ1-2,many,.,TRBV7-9,CASSLVEGGNYGYTF,TGTGCCAGCAGCTTAGTCGAAGGGGGTAACTATGGCTACACCTTC
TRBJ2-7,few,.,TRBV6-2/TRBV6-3,CASSYGQYRPYEQYF,TGTGCCAGCAGTTACGGGCAGTATCGGCCCTACGAGCAGTACTTC
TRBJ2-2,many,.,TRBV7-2,CASSLLGRRAGELFF,TGTGCCAGCAGCTTATTAGGCAGGCGGGCCGGGGAGCTGTTTTTT
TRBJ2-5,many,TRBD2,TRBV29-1,CSVVGLAGVETQYF,TGCAGCGTGGTCGGACTAGCGGGAGTAGAGACCCAGTACTTC
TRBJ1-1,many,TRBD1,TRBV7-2,CASSLQGAVTEAFF,TGTGCCAGCAGCTTACAGGGGGCGGTCACTGAAGCTTTCTTT
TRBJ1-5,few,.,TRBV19,CASNTDGHSNQPQHF,TGTGCCAGTAACACCGACGGACATAGCAATCAGCCCCAGCATTTT
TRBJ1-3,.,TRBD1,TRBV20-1,CSANRGTEGNTIYF,TGCAGTGCTAACAGGGGTACTGAGGGAAACACCATATATTTT
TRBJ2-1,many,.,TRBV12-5,CASGLLNGRSYNEQFF,TGTGCTAGTGGTTTGCTGAATGGCCGATCCTACAATGAGCAGTTCTTC
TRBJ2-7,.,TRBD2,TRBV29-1,CSVTSGYEQYF,TGCAGCGTGACTAGCGGCTACGAGCAGTACTTC
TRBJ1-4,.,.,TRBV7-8,CASSSQGYEKLFF,TGTGCCAGCAGCTCACAGGGCTATGAAAAACTGTTTTTT
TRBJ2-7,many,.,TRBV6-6,CASTPRDTLYEQYF,TGTGCCAGCACCCCCCGGGACACCCTCTACGAGCAGTACTTC
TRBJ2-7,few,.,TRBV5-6,CASSRGTSSSWEQYF,TGTGCCAGCAGCCGAGGGACCTCTTCCTCCTGGGAGCAGTACTTC
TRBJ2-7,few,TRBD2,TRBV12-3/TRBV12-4,CASTVGGGRYF,TGTGCCAGCACTGTAGGTGGCGGGAGGTACTTC
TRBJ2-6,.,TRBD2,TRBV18,CASSALGGSGANVLTF,TGTGCCAGCTCAGCGCTCGGGGGGTCTGGGGCCAACGTCCTGACTTTC
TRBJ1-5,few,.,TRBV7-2,CASSLGVSGYGNQPQHF,TGTGCCAGCAGCTTAGGGGTGTCGGGCTATGGCAATCAGCCCCAGCATTTT
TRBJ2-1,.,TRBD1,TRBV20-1,CSARLDRAGNNEQFF,TGCAGTGCTAGATTGGACAGGGCAGGTAACAATGAGCAGTTCTTC
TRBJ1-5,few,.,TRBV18,CASSGLPSEQPQHF,TGTGCCAGCTCTGGGCTTCCCTCGGAACAGCCCCAGCATTTT
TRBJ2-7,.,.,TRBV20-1,CSARDHSGLAYEQYF,TGCAGTGCTAGAGATCATTCAGGGCTTGCCTACGAGCAGTACTTC
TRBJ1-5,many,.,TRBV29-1,CSVVGNSNQPQHF,TGCAGCGTTGTGGGGAATAGCAATCAGCCCCAGCATTTT
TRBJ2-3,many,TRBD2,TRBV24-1,CATSERTSGREGDTQYF,TGTGCCACCAGTGAACGGACTAGCGGGAGGGAAGGAGATACGCAGTATTTT
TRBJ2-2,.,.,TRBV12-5,CASGLDPPGPGELFF,TGTGCTAGTGGTTTGGACCCTCCGGGTCCCGGGGAGCTGTTTTTT
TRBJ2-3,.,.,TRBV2,CASSDLASLTDTQYF,TGTGCCAGCAGTGATCTTGCCAGCCTCACAGATACGCAGTATTTT
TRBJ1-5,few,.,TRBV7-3,CASSSGPEQPQHF,TGTGCCAGCAGCTCGGGTCCCGAGCAGCCCCAGCATTTT
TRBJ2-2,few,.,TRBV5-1,CAPGHRNTGELFF,TGCGCACCCGGGCACCGGAACACCGGGGAGCTGTTTTTT
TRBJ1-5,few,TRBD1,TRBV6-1,CASTRGGRVEDQPQHF,TGTGCCAGCACTAGAGGGGGCAGGGTGGAGGATCAGCCCCAGCATTTT
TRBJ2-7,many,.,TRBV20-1,CSAFDLSSYEQYF,TGCAGTGCTTTCGACCTGAGCTCCTACGAGCAGTACTTC
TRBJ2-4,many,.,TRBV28,CASSFPLPSRPIQYF,TGTGCCAGCAGTTTCCCCCTCCCATCGAGGCCCATTCAGTACTTC
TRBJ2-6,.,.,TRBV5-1,CASREANVLTF,TGCGCCAGCCGTGAGGCCAACGTCCTGACTTTC
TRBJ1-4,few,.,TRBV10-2,CASRGNSRAEKLFF,TGCGCCAGCAGGGGGAACAGTCGGGCCGAAAAACTGTTTTTT
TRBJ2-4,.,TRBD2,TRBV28,CASNSPSGLAGMTKNIQYF,TGTGCCAGCAATTCCCCCTCGGGACTAGCGGGAATGACCAAAAACATTCAGTACTTC
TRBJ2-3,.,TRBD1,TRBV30,CAWSVGQSTDTQYF,TGTGCCTGGAGTGTGGGACAGAGCACAGATACGCAGTATTTT
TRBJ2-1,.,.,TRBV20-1,CSARDARGNEQFF,TGCAGTGCTAGAGATGCGAGAGGCAATGAGCAGTTCTTC
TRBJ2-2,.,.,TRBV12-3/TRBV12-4,CASSLRGELFF,TGTGCCAGCAGTTTGAGGGGGGAGCTGTTTTTT
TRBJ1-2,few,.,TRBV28,CASGPADANYGYTF,TGTGCCAGCGGCCCGGCGGATGCTAACTATGGCTACACCTTC